This is a list of T cell receptor beta chains from one sample in a study of control samples from healthy donors and cancer patients. This table comes from immunoSEQ multiplex PCR, and its TCRdb copy is limited to in-frame clones, with some not included. The sample carries a few thousand clones, approximately 96% recorded once. Sequencing was performed on PBMCs. The receptors were gathered from a man aged 65-85 years with colorectal cancer. Both conserved end residues are part of each CDR3. A D gene is named only where the DNA matches it firmly.

V gene: TRBV6-5; D gene: NA; CDR3 protein: CATTGQNNYGYTF
V gene: TRBV28; D gene: TRBD1; CDR3 protein: CASRKTGDYGYTF
V gene: TRBV4-2; D gene: TRBD1; CDR3 protein: CASSQDGQGTDTQYF
V gene: TRBV27; D gene: TRBD2; CDR3 protein: CASSLPVYLAGVIDEQYF
V gene: TRBV7-3; D gene: TRBD2; CDR3 protein: CASSSWTSGTGELFF
V gene: TRBV19; D gene: NA; CDR3 protein: CASSKFLVTDTQYF
V gene: TRBV21-1; D gene: NA; CDR3 protein: CASSCPGQGSRGSYNEQFF
V gene: TRBV27; D gene: TRBD1; CDR3 protein: CASLGTGRYGYTF
V gene: TRBV19; D gene: TRBD2; CDR3 protein: CASRKAGDLYNEQFF
V gene: TRBV27; D gene: NA; CDR3 protein: CASREVGYNEQFF
V gene: TRBV2; D gene: NA; CDR3 protein: CASSEGRGLLGAFF
V gene: TRBV28; D gene: NA; CDR3 protein: CASGPWTVGNTEAFF
V gene: TRBV7-9; D gene: TRBD1; CDR3 protein: CASSETGAGANVLTF
V gene: TRBV7-2; D gene: NA; CDR3 protein: CASSPNKPYGYTF
V gene: TRBV7-3; D gene: NA; CDR3 protein: CASSHGQNYGYTF
V gene: TRBV2; D gene: NA; CDR3 protein: CASSEEAFDGYTF
V gene: TRBV30; D gene: NA; CDR3 protein: CAWSPGWGYGYTF
V gene: TRBV7-9; D gene: NA; CDR3 protein: CASSLRGDGYTF
V gene: TRBV7-3; D gene: NA; CDR3 protein: CASSFSGNTEAFF
V gene: TRBV4-2; D gene: NA; CDR3 protein: CASSQAGAGNTIYF
V gene: TRBV28; D gene: NA; CDR3 protein: CASRPSGSGGELFF
V gene: TRBV6-1; D gene: NA; CDR3 protein: CASSDRGFTEAFF
V gene: TRBV9; D gene: TRBD1; CDR3 protein: CASSGTGGFITGELFF
V gene: TRBV28; D gene: NA; CDR3 protein: CASSNGQTYGYTF
V gene: TRBV30; D gene: NA; CDR3 protein: CAWSVGGRVYNEQFF
V gene: TRBV27; D gene: NA; CDR3 protein: CASSSVGKRAYEQYF
V gene: TRBV5-1; D gene: NA; CDR3 protein: CASTQEGTDTQYF
V gene: TRBV30; D gene: NA; CDR3 protein: CAWSVGGFVTDTQYF
V gene: TRBV5-1; D gene: NA; CDR3 protein: CASSEGGRSTEAFF
V gene: TRBV6-5; D gene: TRBD2; CDR3 protein: CASSSTSGSGNTQYF
V gene: TRBV30; D gene: NA; CDR3 protein: CAWSALGLASPPNEKLFF
V gene: TRBV2; D gene: TRBD1; CDR3 protein: CASRLQGAGNTIYF
V gene: TRBV28; D gene: TRBD2; CDR3 protein: CASSLLRLAGGLEQFF
V gene: TRBV6-5; D gene: NA; CDR3 protein: CASSPGTTVNTIYF
V gene: TRBV12-3/TRBV12-4; D gene: TRBD1; CDR3 protein: CASTNRGAYEQYF
V gene: TRBV28; D gene: NA; CDR3 protein: CASSFSHHGPWVRRYNEQFF
V gene: TRBV12-3/TRBV12-4; D gene: NA; CDR3 protein: CASAQGSETEAFF
V gene: TRBV5-1; D gene: TRBD1; CDR3 protein: CASSSGTGDKPQHF
V gene: TRBV5-5; D gene: NA; CDR3 protein: CASSLMGDSPLHF
V gene: TRBV6-2/TRBV6-3; D gene: NA; CDR3 protein: CASSYSPDGAYEQYF
V gene: TRBV7-2; D gene: TRBD1; CDR3 protein: CASSWDRGYEQYF
V gene: TRBV6-5; D gene: NA; CDR3 protein: CASGDGLVSYEQYF
V gene: TRBV29-1; D gene: TRBD1; CDR3 protein: CSVDRGQGETQYF
V gene: TRBV9; D gene: NA; CDR3 protein: CASSVVGGRGTDTQYF
V gene: TRBV7-8; D gene: NA; CDR3 protein: CASSSLGRGPETQYF